The text below deals with one T cell receptor (beta chain). Antigen: not known. The sample originates from a study of Ad26.COV2.S vaccination and SARS-CoV-2 variants. At the level of the study: Intramuscular Ad26.COV2.S doses were given once or twice, 56 days apart.

The data were produced by immunoSEQ multiplex PCR, yet TCRdb's version contains in-frame clones alone and is incomplete. The sample has 510,000 or so clones, around nine tenths seen once. Study-wide results and limits: Marked by substantial breadth, spike-specific CD8+ and CD4+ T cell responses were reportedly seen after vaccination.

The V gene lost 2 bases and the J gene lost 4 bases, with 9 bases spanning the gap. The CDR3 contains 15 residues. Per germline, CDR1 MDHEN and CDR2 SYDVKM. Specified treatment: over 15 received Ad26.COV2.S at low or high dose, single or two shots; several received placebo; per-sample allocation not given. It was on day 63 after the first vaccine or placebo injection that samples were taken. Material: peripheral blood, obtained in a trial of Ad26.COV2.S vaccine versus placebo. The chain uses TRBV28 and TRBJ2-6; D unclear. The TCR was taken from a person aged 18-65 years who received the Ad26.COV2.S COVID-19 vaccine or a placebo. The CDR3 here is CASSLISGGANVLTF. DNA of the CDR3: TGTGCCAGCAGTTTAATTTCAGGCGGGGCCAACGTCCTGACTTTC.